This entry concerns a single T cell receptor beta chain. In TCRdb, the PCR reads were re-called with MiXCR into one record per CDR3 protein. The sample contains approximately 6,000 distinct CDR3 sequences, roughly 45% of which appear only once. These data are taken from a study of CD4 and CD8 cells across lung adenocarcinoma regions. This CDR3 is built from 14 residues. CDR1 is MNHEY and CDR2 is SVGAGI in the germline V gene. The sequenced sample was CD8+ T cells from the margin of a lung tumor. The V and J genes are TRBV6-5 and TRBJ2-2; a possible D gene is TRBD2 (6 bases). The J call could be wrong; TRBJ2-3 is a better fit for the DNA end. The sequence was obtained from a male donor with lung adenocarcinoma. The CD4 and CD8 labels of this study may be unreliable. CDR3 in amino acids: CASSYTTGRGEQYF. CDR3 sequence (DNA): TGTGCCAGCAGTTACACGACGGGCCGCGGGGAGCAGTATTTT.